This TCR beta chain stems from a study of CD8+CD57+ T cells in acquired aplastic anemia. Study at large: The study obtained an average of approximately 3 ug of DNA from sorted CD4+ and CD8+ cells.

Investigators profiled TCR beta VDJ and CDR3 from genomic DNA template. TCRdb reprocessed the reads with MiXCR, giving one entry per CDR3 protein. The sample holds some 210,000 distinct CDR3 sequences, about 59% seen once. About this clonotype: This may come from a read error, since a much larger clone is one base off.

The V segment lost 7 bases and the J segment 3 bases; nucleotides outside the gene matches: 9. This CDR3 contains 14 residues. Germline CDR1 is MRHNA and CDR2 is SNTAGT. The V call is TRBV6-4, the J call TRBJ2-7, with 7 bases identical to TRBD2. Sequenced: sorted CD4+, CD8+, or CD8+CD57+ T cells (not recorded which) from PBMCs. The source is a human donor in good health. CDR3 in DNA: TGTGCCAGCATATCACTAGCGAGGGACTACGAGCAGTACTTC. It is translated as CASISLARDYEQYF.